These 6 T cell receptor beta chains originate from one sample sequenced in a study of regulatory T cells in long-lasting Graves disease. TCR beta libraries were built with iRepertoire HTBI primers and Arm-PCR of CDR3 regions. TCRdb used MiXCR to reprocess the multiplex PCR reads, holding one entry per CDR3 protein. The table includes hundreds of thousands of distinct CDR3 sequences, about 20% detected once. Time point specified: persistent/refractory GD, antithyroid drugs over 5 years with positive TRAb. The TCR library was made from RNA extracted from PBMCs. Sample: peripheral blood mononuclear cells (PBMCs), taken when the disease was refractory, from a patient treated with antithyroid drugs. All receptors derive from a female donor with Graves disease.

There are a few counts of this clonotype. As DNA, the CDR3 is TGTGCCAGCAGCTCCAATGCGGGGGGAGGCGAAAAACTGTTTTTT. It specifies CASSSNAGGGEKLFF. V and J are TRBV7-2 and TRBJ1-4; maybe TRBD1 (5 bases). Germline values: CDR1 SGHTA, CDR2 FQGNSA. This CDR3 has 15 residues. The V end was cut by 4 bases, the J end by 8 bases, with 17 bases between.

This clonotype was counted only a few times. The gene calls are TRBV4-2 and TRBJ2-4, with D hard to call. TRBJ2-5 explains the end of the DNA better; the J call may be wrong. The CDR3 runs to 15 residues. CDR1 LGHNA and CDR2 YNFKEQ come from the germline V gene. The CDR3 nucleotides read TGTGCCAGCAGCCAAGAGTCGAACAGCCGGGAGACCCAGTACTTC. This encodes CASSQESNSRETQYF.

Remarks on this clonotype: A much larger clonotype is one base distant, so this may be a read error. The CDR3 DNA sequence: TGCAGTGCTGGAGGGTGGGGTAGCGGGGCCTACGAGCAGTACTTC. Amino acid sequence: CSAGGWGSGAYEQYF. The chain is built from TRBV20-1 and TRBJ2-7; 8 bases map to TRBD2. The J segment lost 2 bases and the V segment lost 5 bases, leaving 11 bases of the junction unmatched. Germline CDR1 DFQATT, CDR2 SNEGSKA (reference sequence). The CDR3 covers 15 residues.

Details on this clonotype: This may come from a read error, since a much larger clone is one base off. The chain is built from TRBV7-2 and TRBJ2-5, with a weak D call TRBD2 (6 bases). CDR1 and CDR2 (germline): SGHTA, FQGNSA. Trimming took off 2 bases at V and 10 bases at J, with 20 bases between the two ends. The CDR3 is 15 residues long. CDR3: CASSLYGGVEKIQYF. CDR3 DNA: TGTGCCAGCAGCTTATACGGCGGGGTGGAGAAGATCCAGTACTTC.

Ten or more counts support this clonotype. V and J are TRBV6-1 and TRBJ2-5, with 7 bases fitting TRBD1. CDR3 length: 14 amino acids. V lost 5 bases to trimming and J lost 5 bases; unmatched junction nucleotides: 8. Germline CDR1 is MNHNS and CDR2 is SASEGT. The CDR3 nucleotides are TGTGCCAGCAGTCGGATGACAGGGTGGGAGACCCAGTACTTC. This translates into CASSRMTGWETQYF.

There are many counts of this clonotype. V and J are TRBV6-1 and TRBJ1-5, with D unresolved. The germline V and J ends were trimmed by 3 bases and 2 bases, with 8 bases remaining between them. Germline loops: CDR1 MNHNS, CDR2 SASEGT. CDR3 length equals 14 residues. CDR3 bases: TGTGCCAGCAGTGATTGGTCCGGCAATCAGCCCCAGCATTTT. Its protein is CASSDWSGNQPQHF.